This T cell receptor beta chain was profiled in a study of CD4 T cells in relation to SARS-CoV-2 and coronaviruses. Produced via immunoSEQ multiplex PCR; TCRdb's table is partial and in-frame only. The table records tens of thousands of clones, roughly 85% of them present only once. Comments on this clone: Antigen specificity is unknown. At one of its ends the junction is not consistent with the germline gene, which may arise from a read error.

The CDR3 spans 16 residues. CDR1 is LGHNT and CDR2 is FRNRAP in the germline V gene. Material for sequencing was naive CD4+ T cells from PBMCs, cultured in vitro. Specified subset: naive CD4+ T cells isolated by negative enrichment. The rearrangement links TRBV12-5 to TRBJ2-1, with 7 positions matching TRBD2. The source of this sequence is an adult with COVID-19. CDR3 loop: CTSGLRGFPPYNEQFF. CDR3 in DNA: TGTACTAGTGGTTTGCGGGGGTTCCCTCCATACAATGAGCAGTTCTTC.